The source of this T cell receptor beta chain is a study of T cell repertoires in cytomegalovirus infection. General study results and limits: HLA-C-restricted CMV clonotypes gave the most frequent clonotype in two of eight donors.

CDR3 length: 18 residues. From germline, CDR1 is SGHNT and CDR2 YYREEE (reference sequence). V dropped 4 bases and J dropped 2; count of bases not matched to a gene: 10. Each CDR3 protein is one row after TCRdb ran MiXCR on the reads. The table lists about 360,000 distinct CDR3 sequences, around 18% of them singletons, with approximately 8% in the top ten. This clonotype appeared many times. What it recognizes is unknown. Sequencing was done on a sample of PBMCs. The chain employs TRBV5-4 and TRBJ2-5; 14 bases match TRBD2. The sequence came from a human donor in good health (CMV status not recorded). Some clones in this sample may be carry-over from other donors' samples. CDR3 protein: CASSPPGLAGVRQETQYF. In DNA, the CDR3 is TGTGCCAGCAGCCCTCCGGGACTAGCGGGAGTCCGACAAGAGACCCAGTACTTC.